This TCR beta chain was captured in a study of blood T cell repertoires in COVID-19. Study at large: Some COVID-19 samples were acute and others convalescent; all came from the United States, Italy and Spain.

The trim removed 4 bases at V and 8 bases at J, leaving 8 bases unmatched. The CDR3 is 15 amino acids. CDR1 is MDHEN and CDR2 is SYDVKM in the germline V gene. Cohort assignment relied on participant-reported clinical history. Individuals in the exposed group had encountered a COVID-19 case within 2 weeks preceding study entry. Original methodology: Reference gene primer amplification gave estimated nucleated cell counts. Profiled with immunoSEQ multiplex PCR; TCRdb holds only in-frame clones, not every one. V and J calls and clone size are as listed in that table; D and trimming were resolved from the DNA. The profile covers 350,000 to 500,000 clones, with 70% to 90% appearing a single time and approximately 1.5% taken by the ten largest. As concerns this clone: Other DNA sequences of this sample code for an identical CDR3.

The clonotype was recovered from a woman younger than 30 who had been exposed to COVID-19. The sample taken for sequencing was PBMCs or T cells enriched from blood (not recorded which). The chain links TRBV28 to TRBJ1-2; 12 nucleotides line up with TRBD1. The CDR3 loop reads CASSSPGQGARGYTF. CDR3 in DNA: TGTGCCAGCAGTTCCCCGGGACAGGGGGCGCGAGGCTACACCTTC.